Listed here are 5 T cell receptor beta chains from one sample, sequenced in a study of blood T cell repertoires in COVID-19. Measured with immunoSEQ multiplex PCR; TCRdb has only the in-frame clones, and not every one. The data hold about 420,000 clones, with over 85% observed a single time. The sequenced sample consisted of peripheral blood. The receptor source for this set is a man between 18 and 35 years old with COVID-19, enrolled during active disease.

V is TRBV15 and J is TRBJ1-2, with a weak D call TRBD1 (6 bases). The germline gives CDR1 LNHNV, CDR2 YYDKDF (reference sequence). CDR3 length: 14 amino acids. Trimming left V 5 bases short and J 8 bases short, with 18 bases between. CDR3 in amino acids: CATSPQRGSGGYTF. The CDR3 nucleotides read TGTGCCACCAGCCCTCAGAGGGGGTCGGGAGGCTACACCTTC. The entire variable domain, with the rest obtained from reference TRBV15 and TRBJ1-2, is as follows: DAMVIQNPRYQVTQFGKPVTLSCSQTLNHNVMYWYQQKSSQAPKLLFHYYDKDFNNEADTPDNFQSRRPNTSFCFLDIRSPGLGDTAMYLCATSPQRGSGGYTFGSGTRLTVV.

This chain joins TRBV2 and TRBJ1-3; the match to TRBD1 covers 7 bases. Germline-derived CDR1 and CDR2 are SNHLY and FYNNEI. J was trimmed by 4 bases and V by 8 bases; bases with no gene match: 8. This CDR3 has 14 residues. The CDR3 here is CASRRDSLGNTIYF. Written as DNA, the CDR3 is TGTGCCAGCCGTCGGGACAGCTTAGGAAACACCATATATTTT. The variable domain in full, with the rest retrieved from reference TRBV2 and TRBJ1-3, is EPEVTQTPSHQVTQMGQEVILRCVPISNHLYFYWYRQILGQKVEFLVSFYNNEISEKSEIFDDQFSVERPDGSNFTLKIRSTKLEDSAMYFCASRRDSLGNTIYFGEGSWLTVV.

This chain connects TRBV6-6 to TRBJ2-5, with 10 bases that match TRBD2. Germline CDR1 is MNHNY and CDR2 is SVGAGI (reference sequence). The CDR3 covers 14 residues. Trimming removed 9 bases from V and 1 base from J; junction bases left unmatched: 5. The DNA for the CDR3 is TGTGCCAGTTCCGGGACTAGCGCCCAAGAGACCCAGTACTTC. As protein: CASSGTSAQETQYF.

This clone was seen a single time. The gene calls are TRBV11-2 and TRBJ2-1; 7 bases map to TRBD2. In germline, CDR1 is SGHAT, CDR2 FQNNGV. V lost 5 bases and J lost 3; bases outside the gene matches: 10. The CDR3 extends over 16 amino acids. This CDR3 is CASSLRGGGGYNEQFF. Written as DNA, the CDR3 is TGTGCCAGCAGCCTTAGGGGCGGGGGAGGCTACAATGAGCAGTTCTTC.

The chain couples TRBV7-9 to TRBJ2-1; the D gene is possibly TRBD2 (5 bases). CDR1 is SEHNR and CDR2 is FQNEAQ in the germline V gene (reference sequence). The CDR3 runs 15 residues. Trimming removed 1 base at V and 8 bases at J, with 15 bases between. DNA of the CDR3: TGTGCCAGCAGCTTAGGCCGCACTAGAATATATGAGCAGTTCTTC. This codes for CASSLGRTRIYEQFF.